Below, one T cell receptor beta chain is given with its context. The antigen this receptor binds is unknown. No qualities accompany the bases; no much larger clone lies one base away. This entry belongs to a study of shared clonotypes between healthy human individuals (dated by TCRdb to the early 2020s). Regarding the study in general: A couple of women and a few men aged 18 to 49 years were included in the cohort. For each donor, CD4 naive and CD4 memory were each run on three plates, CD8 naive on two plates, and CD8 memory on one plate. Blood TCR repertoires of about five healthy adults were deeply sequenced to estimate repertoire size and the extent of clonotype sharing between individuals. Libraries were prepared and TCR repertoires were sequenced by different laboratories using diverse techniques, in order to increase sequencing depth and limit assay-specific biases. Leukapheresis yielded between about 0.85 and 10 billion PBMCs per donor. Overall study outcomes, separate from this receptor: Clonotypes shared by all four sorted-subset donors showed higher generation probabilities than non-shared clonotypes. Based on pairwise subsampling, the degree of clonotype sharing among donors was expected to be affected by sequencing depth. Across four donors, approximately 5% of naive CD4, 3% to 3.5% of naive CD8, around 2.5% of memory CD4, and under 0.45% of memory CD8 clonotypes were shared. Sampling was restricted to blood, and TCR repertoires in tissues likely differ from the TCR repertoires found in blood. Naive subsets generally had larger estimated clonotype richness than memory subsets. The small number of donors limited the genetic and exposure-history diversity represented. Rarefaction of sorted-subset datasets indicated incomplete sequencing despite the large sequencing depth.

Relative to germline, V is 5 bases shorter and J is 16 bases shorter, with 18 bases between their ends. The CDR3 measures 12 amino acids from cysteine to phenylalanine. Only CDR3 DNA is held: 36 bases, read in frame from base 1. In the germline V gene, CDR1 corresponds to MDHEN and CDR2 to SYDVKM. Using the deep immunoSEQ assay, multiplex PCR amplified TCR CDR3 regions from genomic DNA. Genomic DNA extracted from each cell subset was distributed evenly over all wells of several immunoSEQ 96-well plates, and each plate served as one replicate. Each replicate PCR for sorted subsets received about 200 ng genomic DNA, equal to about 30,000 T cell genomes. Purified libraries were measured with a Qubit 3.0 fluorometer, size-checked on a Bioanalyzer 2100, and measured again with the KAPA Library Quantification kit. Every immunoSEQ 96-well plate was sequenced on a dedicated single-read 150-cycle Illumina NextSeq 550 flow cell. On the study's bioinformatics: The immunoSEQ output contained only junctional sequences without quality scores, so filtering could not match that applied to full-length reads. Sequences were annotated with PyIR, a Python wrapper for IgBLAST v1.9, using IMGT germline references to assign V/J genes and CDR3. Reads were removed for weak V/J assignments (E-value above 1e-6), missing CDR3, stop codons, out-of-frame junctions, or ambiguous translated residues. V3J clonotypes were defined as sequences sharing an identical inferred V gene, J gene, and CDR3 amino acid sequence. The percentage overlap between two repertoires was calculated by dividing the number of shared unique clonotypes by the size of the smaller repertoire. RTK rarefaction, the Chao1 estimator, and Recon v2.1 estimates of unobserved clonotypes were used to assess repertoire richness. OLGA was used to compute generation probabilities for all TCRbeta clonotypes that the gDNA method yielded from a handful of donors. TCRdb stores this immuneACCESS table with in-frame sequences only. Part of the clones is absent; in the studies checked, under half of the shortfall reflects unresolved V genes, and no reason is known for the rest. The DNA gave D and trimming, while V, J and clone size come from that table. The sample table shows fewer than 1.6 million clones, and approximately 98.5% are seen once. 0.36% of the sample rests with the top ten.

The donors were healthy, HIV-negative adults with no recently reported acute infections or vaccinations. All donors were Caucasian adults living in Nashville, Tennessee, USA. CD4+ T cells were enriched through magnetic negative selection, after which naive cells were positively selected on CD45RA and the remaining negative fraction served as the memory subset. Blood was obtained by leukapheresis, after which PBMCs were separated by Ficoll-Histopaque density gradient centrifugation and cryopreserved in liquid nitrogen vapor phase. Analytical flow cytometry was used to check the purity and quantity of each magnetically sorted T cell population. Genomic DNA was isolated from every sorted fraction and measured by UV absorbance on a Nanodrop 2000c.

Sequencing was performed on naive CD4+ T cells sorted from blood. Explained via the paper, the cell subset or site label denotes: CD45RA+ positively selected. Recombination joined TRBV28 with TRBJ2-1; TRBD2 might be the D gene, on 5 matching bases. The clonotype originates from a man aged 30 to 39 in good health. The CDR3 sequence is CASSQDSASPFF. The DNA sequence is given as TGTGCCAGCAGTCAGGACTCGGCCTCACCCTTCTTC.